This T cell receptor beta chain is drawn from a study of beta chain features in type 1 diabetes. Study at large: Roughly 110,000,000 sorted cells were examined across all samples.

cDNA synthesis used the whole RNA isolate, giving expressed TCRB sequences. Here immunoSEQ multiplex PCR was the method, and the copy in TCRdb shows in-frame clones only, minus some. The data show a few hundred thousand clones, around 10% seen once. This clone showed up just a few times. Its antigen is undetermined. The CDR3 consists of 16 residues. With V trimmed by 5 bases and J by 5 bases, 12 bases remained unmatched. The germline gives CDR1 LNHDA, CDR2 SQIVND (reference sequence). Sorting produced populations that all topped 98% purity. General study points: All four CD4+ subsets of Type 1 diabetes patients contained TCRB CDR3s that were moderately but significantly shorter. VDJ junctions from patients with type 1 diabetes contained fewer insertions and more deletions.

The clonotype comes from a man aged 25-45 years with type 1 diabetes. The V gene is TRBV19, the J gene TRBJ1-5, with 7 bases aligning to TRBD1. Sequencing input: central memory CD4+ T cells from blood. The CDR3 DNA follows: TGTGCCAGTAGTTCCAGCGACAGGGTTGAGTATCAGCCCCAGCATTTT. Its translation is CASSSSDRVEYQPQHF.